This T cell receptor (beta chain) was documented in a study of Graves' ophthalmopathy and Graves' hyperthyroidism. This clonotype was recorded at least ten times. Per the germline V gene, CDR1 is SEHNR and CDR2 is FQNEAQ (reference sequence). V lost 6 bases to trimming and J lost 3 bases; unmatched junction nucleotides: 13. This CDR3 is 16 amino acids long. Amplified material comprised TCR beta CDR3 regions derived from RNA transcripts. In the first round, RT-PCR was carried out with HTBI primers, and a multiplex PCR formed the second round. MiXCR, applied by TCRdb to the multiplex PCR reads, yields one record per CDR3 protein. The table records 650,000 to 800,000 distinct CDR3 sequences, about 38% of them present only once.

Source material: peripheral blood. The rearrangement links TRBV7-9 to TRBJ2-7, with 8 bases identical to TRBD1. The origin of this receptor is an adult man with Graves' ophthalmopathy. CDR3 loop: CASRPTTGTGFYEQYF. The CDR3 coding sequence is TGTGCCAGCAGGCCTACCACCGGGACAGGCTTCTACGAGCAGTACTTC.